A selection of T cell receptor beta chains follows, all from one sample in a study of T cell responses to AZD1222 COVID-19 vaccine. The method was immunoSEQ multiplex PCR; TCRdb's version includes in-frame clones alone and lacks a portion of them. The table lists some 150,000 clones, approximately 78% of them singletons. This specimen consisted of peripheral blood, obtained on day 0 of MenACWY control vaccination. Source of these receptors: an adult in good health. CDR3s include the opening cysteine and the closing phenylalanine or tryptophan. The order of the fields is V gene, J gene, clone size, D gene, CDR3 protein, CDR3 DNA. A D gene is named only where the DNA matches it firmly. Rows give clone size only sometimes, using once, few, many, or a class for an expanded clone.

V gene: TRBV19; J gene: TRBJ1-5; clone size: -; D gene: -; CDR3 protein: CASNYDSNSNQPQHF; CDR3 DNA: TGTGCCAGTAATTATGACAGCAATAGCAATCAGCCCCAGCATTTT
V gene: TRBV18; J gene: TRBJ2-6; clone size: -; D gene: TRBD1; CDR3 protein: CASSPRVGQDSGANVLTF; CDR3 DNA: TGTGCCAGCTCACCACGAGTCGGACAGGACTCTGGGGCCAACGTCCTGACTTTC
V gene: TRBV5-6; J gene: TRBJ1-4; clone size: -; D gene: -; CDR3 protein: CASSFYAMGYNEKLFF; CDR3 DNA: TGTGCCAGCAGCTTTTACGCGATGGGATATAATGAAAAACTGTTTTTT
V gene: TRBV15; J gene: TRBJ1-5; clone size: -; D gene: -; CDR3 protein: CATSREMGNQPQHF; CDR3 DNA: TGTGCCACCAGCAGAGAGATGGGCAATCAGCCCCAGCATTTT
V gene: TRBV3-1/TRBV3-2; J gene: TRBJ1-6; clone size: -; D gene: -; CDR3 protein: CASSQATYNSPLHF; CDR3 DNA: TGTGCCAGCAGCCAAGCAACCTATAATTCACCCCTCCACTTT
V gene: TRBV27; J gene: TRBJ1-6; clone size: -; D gene: TRBD1; CDR3 protein: CASRSGTGVLSPLHF; CDR3 DNA: TGTGCCAGCAGGTCCGGGACAGGGGTCCTTTCACCCCTCCACTTT
V gene: TRBV6-5; J gene: TRBJ1-5; clone size: -; D gene: TRBD1; CDR3 protein: CASRPGQGHQPQHF; CDR3 DNA: TGTGCCAGCAGACCTGGACAGGGCCATCAGCCCCAGCATTTT
V gene: TRBV6-5; J gene: TRBJ2-2; clone size: -; D gene: TRBD1; CDR3 protein: CASSSGQGHTGELFF; CDR3 DNA: TGTGCCAGCAGCTCCGGACAGGGCCACACCGGGGAGCTGTTTTTT
V gene: TRBV29-1; J gene: TRBJ1-1; clone size: -; D gene: TRBD1; CDR3 protein: CSARTPGQGRRNTEAFF; CDR3 DNA: TGCAGCGCGCGCACCCCGGGACAGGGCAGGAGAAACACTGAAGCTTTCTTT
V gene: TRBV25-1; J gene: TRBJ2-5; clone size: -; D gene: TRBD1; CDR3 protein: CASSEPGQGFPTQYF; CDR3 DNA: TGTGCCAGCAGTGAACCGGGACAGGGCTTTCCGACCCAGTACTTC
V gene: TRBV7-3; J gene: TRBJ2-2; clone size: few; D gene: -; CDR3 protein: CASSPQGTFGELFF; CDR3 DNA: TGTGCCAGCAGCCCCCAAGGGACATTTGGGGAGCTGTTTTTT
V gene: TRBV27; J gene: TRBJ2-5; clone size: -; D gene: TRBD2; CDR3 protein: CASSRQGRTSGAQPETQYF; CDR3 DNA: TGTGCCAGCAGCCGCCAGGGTCGAACTAGCGGGGCGCAACCAGAGACCCAGTACTTC
V gene: TRBV16; J gene: TRBJ1-1; clone size: -; D gene: -; CDR3 protein: CASSQQGMNTEAFF; CDR3 DNA: TGTGCCAGCAGCCAACAGGGAATGAACACTGAAGCTTTCTTT
V gene: TRBV18; J gene: TRBJ1-1; clone size: -; D gene: -; CDR3 protein: CASSTSQNTEAFF; CDR3 DNA: TGTGCCAGCTCAACGTCACAGAACACTGAAGCTTTCTTT
V gene: TRBV10-1; J gene: TRBJ2-2; clone size: -; D gene: TRBD2; CDR3 protein: CASSETRGGTDTGELFF; CDR3 DNA: TGCGCCAGCAGTGAGACACGGGGGGGGACGGACACCGGGGAGCTGTTTTTT
V gene: TRBV12-3/TRBV12-4; J gene: TRBJ1-1; clone size: -; D gene: -; CDR3 protein: CASSLGQILEAFF; CDR3 DNA: TGTGCCAGCAGTTTAGGACAGATACTTGAAGCTTTCTTT
V gene: TRBV3-1/TRBV3-2; J gene: TRBJ1-6; clone size: once; D gene: -; CDR3 protein: CASSQLSGTVSTPLHF; CDR3 DNA: TGTGCCAGCAGCCAATTGAGCGGGACGGTTAGTACACCCCTCCACTTT
V gene: TRBV6-1; J gene: TRBJ2-5; clone size: -; D gene: -; CDR3 protein: CASSEAWAGAGEETQYF; CDR3 DNA: TGTGCCAGCAGTGAAGCCTGGGCAGGGGCCGGGGAAGAGACCCAGTACTTC
V gene: TRBV7-9; J gene: TRBJ1-1; clone size: -; D gene: -; CDR3 protein: CASSLGPKNTEAFF; CDR3 DNA: TGTGCCAGCAGCCTTGGACCGAAGAACACTGAAGCTTTCTTT
V gene: TRBV13; J gene: TRBJ1-6; clone size: -; D gene: TRBD1; CDR3 protein: CASSLVGQESSPLHF; CDR3 DNA: TGTGCCAGCAGCTTAGTGGGACAGGAGTCTTCACCCCTCCACTTT
V gene: TRBV6-5; J gene: TRBJ1-5; clone size: -; D gene: -; CDR3 protein: CASSRTAIGQPQHF; CDR3 DNA: TGTGCCAGCAGTCGCACAGCGATCGGCCAGCCCCAGCATTTT
V gene: TRBV28; J gene: TRBJ2-6; clone size: -; D gene: -; CDR3 protein: CADVRLFGANVLTF; CDR3 DNA: TGTGCTGACGTACGTCTCTTTGGGGCCAACGTCCTGACTTTC
V gene: TRBV27; J gene: TRBJ2-7; clone size: -; D gene: TRBD1; CDR3 protein: CASSLMGTGEEQYF; CDR3 DNA: TGTGCCAGCAGTTTGATGGGCACAGGGGAAGAGCAGTACTTC
V gene: TRBV13; J gene: TRBJ2-2; clone size: -; D gene: -; CDR3 protein: CASSYQGWDTGELFF; CDR3 DNA: TGTGCCAGCAGCTACCAGGGGTGGGACACCGGGGAGCTGTTTTTT
V gene: TRBV6-5; J gene: TRBJ1-2; clone size: -; D gene: -; CDR3 protein: CASKGQNYGYTF; CDR3 DNA: TGTGCCAGCAAAGGACAGAACTATGGCTACACCTTC
V gene: TRBV6-4; J gene: TRBJ1-1; clone size: few; D gene: TRBD1; CDR3 protein: CASSGTGLWAFF; CDR3 DNA: TGTGCCAGCAGTGGGACAGGCCTGTGGGCTTTCTTT